These T cell receptor beta chains were read from a single sample in a study of T cells in Graves' hyperthyroidism and ophthalmopathy. TCRdb fed the multiplex PCR reads into MiXCR, producing one record per CDR3 protein. The sample records fewer than 650,000 distinct CDR3 sequences, approximately 14% being singletons. Sequenced sample: blood. These receptors originate from a middle-aged woman with Graves' ophthalmopathy. Both conserved end residues are part of each CDR3. The order of the fields is D gene, clone size, CDR3 length, J gene, V gene, CDR3 DNA, CDR3 protein. The D gene is left open where the match is weak. Where a row states a size, it is once, few, many or the class of an expanded clone; other rows omit it.

d_gene: TRBD2
abundance: many
len: 17
j_gene: TRBJ2-2
v_gene: TRBV28
CDR3nt: TGTGCCAGCACCCCGACTAGCGGGAGGGCTAACACCGGGGAGCTGTTTTTT
CDR3aa: CASTPTSGRANTGELFF

d_gene: .
abundance: many
len: 16
j_gene: TRBJ2-7
v_gene: TRBV7-8
CDR3nt: TGTGCCAGCAGCTTAGGTCTCGGTAGAGGGGACTACGAGCAGTACTTC
CDR3aa: CASSLGLGRGDYEQYF

d_gene: .
abundance: .
len: 14
j_gene: TRBJ2-7
v_gene: TRBV6-5
CDR3nt: TGTGCCAGCAGTTACTCGAACAGGGCCCACGAGCAGTACTTC
CDR3aa: CASSYSNRAHEQYF

d_gene: .
abundance: .
len: 15
j_gene: TRBJ2-7
v_gene: TRBV3-1
CDR3nt: TGTGCCAGCAGCCAAACAGGGTGGACTTCCTACGAGCAGTACTTC
CDR3aa: CASSQTGWTSYEQYF

d_gene: TRBD2
abundance: many
len: 17
j_gene: TRBJ2-5
v_gene: TRBV4-2
CDR3nt: TGTGCCAGCAGCCAAGAGGGGCTAGCGGGGACCCAAGAGACCCAGTACTTC
CDR3aa: CASSQEGLAGTQETQYF

d_gene: TRBD2
abundance: few
len: 18
j_gene: TRBJ2-5
v_gene: TRBV6-1
CDR3nt: TGTGCCAGCAGTCCACCGGGACTAGCGAACTACCTCCAAGAGACCCAGTACTTC
CDR3aa: CASSPPGLANYLQETQYF

d_gene: .
abundance: many
len: 14
j_gene: TRBJ2-7
v_gene: TRBV10-3
CDR3nt: TGTGCCACCGAAGAGTTGGAAAGCTCCTACGAGCAGTACTTC
CDR3aa: CATEELESSYEQYF

d_gene: .
abundance: many
len: 13
j_gene: TRBJ1-1
v_gene: TRBV7-9
CDR3nt: TGTGCCAGCAGCCGAGATGAGAACACTGAAGCTTTCTTT
CDR3aa: CASSRDENTEAFF

d_gene: .
abundance: few
len: 13
j_gene: TRBJ1-2
v_gene: TRBV18
CDR3nt: TGTGCCAGCTCACAAGGGGCAAAAGGTGGCTACACCTTC
CDR3aa: CASSQGAKGGYTF

d_gene: .
abundance: few
len: 14
j_gene: TRBJ1-2
v_gene: TRBV5-4
CDR3nt: TGTGCCAGCGGCGGGACCTCTTCTAACTATGGCTACACCTTC
CDR3aa: CASGGTSSNYGYTF

d_gene: .
abundance: many
len: 13
j_gene: TRBJ1-5
v_gene: TRBV19
CDR3nt: TGTGCCAGTAGTAACAGGGTCAATCAGCCCCAGCATTTT
CDR3aa: CASSNRVNQPQHF

d_gene: .
abundance: few
len: 13
j_gene: TRBJ1-5
v_gene: TRBV30
CDR3nt: TGTGCCTGGAGTGAAAGGGGAACTCAGCCCCAGCATTTT
CDR3aa: CAWSERGTQPQHF

d_gene: TRBD1
abundance: many
len: 13
j_gene: TRBJ1-1
v_gene: TRBV6-2/TRBV6-3
CDR3nt: TGTGCCAGCACCATCGGGACAGGGGCTCAAGCTTTCTTT
CDR3aa: CASTIGTGAQAFF

d_gene: TRBD1
abundance: few
len: 14
j_gene: TRBJ2-5
v_gene: TRBV7-9
CDR3nt: TGTGCCAGCGGCCCCAGGGGGACCCAAGAGACCCAGTACTTC
CDR3aa: CASGPRGTQETQYF

d_gene: TRBD1
abundance: .
len: 14
j_gene: TRBJ1-2
v_gene: TRBV12-3/TRBV12-4
CDR3nt: TGTGCCAGCAATCCGGGACAGGGGGCTTATGGCTACACCTTC
CDR3aa: CASNPGQGAYGYTF

d_gene: .
abundance: .
len: 14
j_gene: TRBJ1-5
v_gene: TRBV7-2
CDR3nt: TGTGCCAGCAGCTTAACTTTGGGCAATCAGCCCCAGCATTTT
CDR3aa: CASSLTLGNQPQHF

d_gene: .
abundance: many
len: 17
j_gene: TRBJ1-5
v_gene: TRBV5-1
CDR3nt: TGCGCCAGCAGCTTGGGGCCGTTACAGGGAGGGGATCAGCCCCAGCATTTT
CDR3aa: CASSLGPLQGGDQPQHF

d_gene: .
abundance: .
len: 15
j_gene: TRBJ2-5
v_gene: TRBV2
CDR3nt: TGTGCCAGCAGTGAAGCGCTTCGCAGAAAAGAGACCCAGTACTTC
CDR3aa: CASSEALRRKETQYF

d_gene: .
abundance: many
len: 12
j_gene: TRBJ1-1
v_gene: TRBV19
CDR3nt: TGTGCCAGTGAAACAGGGTACACTGAAGCTTTCTTT
CDR3aa: CASETGYTEAFF

d_gene: .
abundance: many
len: 12
j_gene: TRBJ2-5
v_gene: TRBV6-2/TRBV6-3
CDR3nt: TGTGCCAGCAGGCGGGTTCAAGAGACCCAGTACTTC
CDR3aa: CASRRVQETQYF

d_gene: TRBD1
abundance: many
len: 13
j_gene: TRBJ1-1
v_gene: TRBV6-2/TRBV6-3
CDR3nt: TGTGCCAGCAGTCCGGACAGGGGGCTGGAAGCTTTCTTT
CDR3aa: CASSPDRGLEAFF

d_gene: .
abundance: many
len: 15
j_gene: TRBJ2-5
v_gene: TRBV27
CDR3nt: TGTGCCAGCAGTTCCGAGAAGGGGACCCAAGAGACCCAGTACTTC
CDR3aa: CASSSEKGTQETQYF

d_gene: .
abundance: many
len: 15
j_gene: TRBJ1-5
v_gene: TRBV30
CDR3nt: TGTGCCTGGAGTCAGCTCGGGAACCTCAATCAGCCCCAGCATTTT
CDR3aa: CAWSQLGNLNQPQHF